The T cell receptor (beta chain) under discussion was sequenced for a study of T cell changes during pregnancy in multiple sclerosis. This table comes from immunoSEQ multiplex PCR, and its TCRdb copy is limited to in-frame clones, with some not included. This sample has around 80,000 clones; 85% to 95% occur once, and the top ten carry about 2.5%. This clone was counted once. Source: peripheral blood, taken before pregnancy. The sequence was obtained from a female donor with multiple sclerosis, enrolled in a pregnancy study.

This chain's CDR3 is CASSRGPGVIEQYF. In nucleotides, the CDR3 is TGTGCCAGCAGCAGGGGGCCGGGGGTCATCGAGCAGTACTTC. The J gene is TRBJ2-7, the V gene TRBV27, with 8 bases lining up with TRBD1. Germline CDR1 reads MNHEY; CDR2 reads SMNVEV (reference sequence). CDR3 size: 14 residues. V lost 6 bases to trimming and J lost 6 bases; unmatched junction nucleotides: 10.